The 16 T cell receptor beta chains in this list originate from one sample, sequenced in a study of T cells after yellow fever vaccination. TCRdb reanalysed the 5' RACE reads using MiXCR and keeps one entry per CDR3 protein. The sample shows some 110,000 distinct CDR3 sequences, 7.4% of them seen only once. This specimen consisted of CD4+ T cells sorted from PBMCs, obtained more than 8 days after the first yellow fever vaccination. Every receptor here comes from a man aged 18 to 30 who received the YFV17D yellow fever vaccine.

This clonotype was counted many times. CDR3 sequence reads: CASSFGGAGGELFF. CDR3 DNA: TGTGCCAGCAGTTTTGGCGGCGCGGGCGGGGAGCTGTTTTTT. The chain links TRBV12-3 or TRBV12-4 to TRBJ2-2; TRBD2 might be the D (5 bases). Trimming left V 3 bases short and J 7 bases short, with 12 bases between. This CDR3 has 14 amino acids.

This clonotype was seen many times. This chain connects TRBV7-2 to TRBJ2-3, with 14 bases aligning to TRBD2. This CDR3 has 17 residues. The germline V gene has CDR1 SGHTA and CDR2 FQGNSA. V was pared by 5 bases and J by 7 bases, with 11 bases of the junction left unmatched. In nucleotides, the CDR3 is TGTGCCAGCAGCCCCGGGACTAGCGGGGGCCTGGAGAATACGCAGTATTTT. Amino acid sequence: CASSPGTSGGLENTQYF.

In its sample, this clonotype was seen many times. V gene TRBV4-2 combines with J gene TRBJ2-4; D is possibly TRBD1 (5 bases). Per the germline V gene, CDR1 is LGHNA and CDR2 is YNFKEQ. This CDR3 has 17 amino acids. V shed 4 bases and J shed 3 bases, with 19 bases lying between them. CDR3 sequence reads: CASSPRQLLTDKNIQYF. The CDR3, as DNA: TGTGCCAGCAGCCCACGCCAGCTCTTGACAGACAAAAACATTCAGTACTTC.

At least ten counts were recorded for this clonotype. This rearrangement joins TRBV28 to TRBJ2-3; the match to TRBD2 covers 10 bases. CDR3 length equals 17 residues. The V segment lost 3 bases and the J segment 4 bases; nucleotides outside the gene matches: 10. The V gene's germline CDR1 is MDHEN and CDR2 SYDVKM. The CDR3 nucleotides are TGTGCCAGCAGTTTTATTGCCCAGCGGGGGGGCTCAGATACGCAGTATTTT. Translating it yields CASSFIAQRGGSDTQYF.

This clonotype was counted between two and nine times. V gene TRBV20-1 combines with J gene TRBJ2-3; 7 nucleotides line up with TRBD2. This CDR3 has 21 residues. J was trimmed by 3 bases and V by 1 base; bases with no gene match: 25. From germline, CDR1 is DFQATT and CDR2 SNEGSKA (reference sequence). CDR3 nucleotide sequence: TGCAGTGCTAGAGGCGTTTTGGGCAAAGGACGGGGGGTGGGGCGGACAGATACGCAGTATTTT. Residues: CSARGVLGKGRGVGRTDTQYF.

This clonotype has at least ten counts. V usage is TRBV2 and J usage is TRBJ2-1, with 9 bases lining up with TRBD2. Germline CDR1 and CDR2: SNHLY and FYNNEI. V dropped 4 bases and J dropped 6; count of bases not matched to a gene: 4. The CDR3 sequence is 14 residues long. For the CDR3, the DNA is TGTGCCAGCAGTGCAGGGACTAGCTCCAATGAGCAGTTCTTC. It specifies CASSAGTSSNEQFF.

Of note for this clonotype: A much larger clone differs by one base, so this may be a read error. The rearrangement uses TRBV7-2 and TRBJ1-2; D is uncertain. CDR3 length: 16 residues. The germline CDR1 and CDR2 sequences are SGHTA and FQGNSA. The CDR3 DNA reads TGTGCCAGCAGCTTAGCAGCGACTCGAGCTAACTATGGCTTCACCTTC. It translates to CASSLAATRANYGFTF.

Ten or more counts support this clonotype. The chain's CDR3 is CASSYHDRGPGELFF. The CDR3 region has the DNA TGTGCCAGCAGTTACCACGACAGGGGACCCGGGGAGCTGTTTTTT. J is TRBJ2-2 and V is TRBV6-2 or TRBV6-3; 8 bases match TRBD1. This CDR3 has 15 amino acids. V was pared by 2 bases and J by 6 bases, with 5 bases of the junction left unmatched. Germline V gene sequence: CDR1 MNHEY, CDR2 SVGEGT.

The rearrangement uses TRBV18 and TRBJ2-3, with TRBD2 identical over 13 bases. Germline-derived CDR1 and CDR2 are KGHSH and LQKENI. The CDR3 runs to 16 residues. Unmatched junction bases numbered 4, after V lost 1 base and J lost 6 bases. DNA for the CDR3: TGTGCCAGCTCACCACGGACTAGCGGGAGTGGTGATACGCAGTATTTT. Protein product: CASSPRTSGSGDTQYF. Full variable domain (rest looked up from reference TRBV18 and TRBJ2-3): NAGVMQNPRHLVRRRGQEARLRCSPMKGHSHVYWYRQLPEEGLKFMVYLQKENIIDESGMPKERFSAEFPKEGPSILRIQQVVRGDSAAYFCASSPRTSGSGDTQYFGPGTRLTVL.

This clonotype was counted at least ten times. The V call is TRBV24-1, the J call TRBJ2-1; 7 nucleotides line up with TRBD2. CDR1 and CDR2 from the germline V gene are KGHDR and SFDVKD. CDR3 length: 15 residues. The trim removed 3 bases at V and 7 bases at J, leaving 8 bases unmatched. CDR3 DNA sequence: TGTGCCACCAGTGATCCCCGGGGGGTTCCAAATGAGCAGTTCTTC. Translation: CATSDPRGVPNEQFF.

This clonotype was counted many times. The chain uses TRBV5-1 and TRBJ1-5; D is uncertain. The V and J ends lost 1 base and 9 bases respectively, with 11 bases between them. The germline CDR1 and CDR2 sequences are SGHRS and YFSETQ. CDR3 length: 13 amino acids. The CDR3 region has the DNA TGCGCCAGCAGCTTGACCGGGCTTGGGCCCCAGCATTTT. Amino acid sequence: CASSLTGLGPQHF. Full variable domain (outside the CDR3, taken from reference TRBV5-1 and TRBJ1-5): KAGVTQTPRYLIKTRGQQVTLSCSPISGHRSVSWYQQTPGQGLQFLFEYFSETQRNKGNFPGRFSGRQFSNSRSEMNVSTLELGDSALYLCASSLTGLGPQHFGDGTRLSIL.

This clonotype was counted many times. The V gene is TRBV5-4, the J gene TRBJ2-3, with D perhaps TRBD1 or TRBD2 (5 bases each). The CDR3 contains 16 residues. CDR1 is SGHNT and CDR2 is YYREEE in the germline V gene (reference sequence). With 4 bases removed from V and 0 bases from J, the gap between germline ends came to 15 bases. CDR3 residues: CASSLGRGDSTDTQYF. The CDR3 coding sequence is TGTGCCAGCAGCCTAGGGAGAGGGGATAGCACAGATACGCAGTATTTT.

This clonotype was counted at least ten times. This sequence joins TRBV28 and TRBJ1-1; D uncertain. This CDR3 spans 13 amino acids. V was pared by 2 bases and J by 6 bases, with 10 bases between. Looked up from germline, CDR1 is MDHEN and CDR2 is SYDVKM. CDR3 DNA: TGTGCCAGCAGTTTACGAACCCCTCCTGAAGCTTTCTTT. This sequence encodes CASSLRTPPEAFF. Full variable domain (missing parts from reference TRBV28 and TRBJ1-1): DVKVTQSSRYLVKRTGEKVFLECVQDMDHENMFWYRQDPGLGLRLIYFSYDVKMKEKGDIPEGYSVSREKKERFSLILESASTNQTSMYLCASSLRTPPEAFFGQGTRLTVV.

This clonotype was counted at least ten times. The gene calls are TRBV7-2 and TRBJ2-3; 8 bases align to TRBD1. Germline CDR1 and CDR2: SGHTA and FQGNSA. The CDR3 length is 14 residues. Germline trimming cut 7 bases from V and 3 bases from J; bases unmatched to any gene: 6. CDR3: CASTNRQGTDTQYF. DNA for the CDR3: TGTGCCAGCACCAACCGACAGGGGACAGATACGCAGTATTTT.

This clonotype has a count of ten or more. The CDR3 nucleotides are TGTGCCAGCAGCGCCCGGGACCCCTCGAACACCGGGGAGCTGTTTTTT. Translation gives CASSARDPSNTGELFF. The rearrangement uses TRBV7-8 and TRBJ2-2; D may be TRBD1 or TRBD2 (5 bases each). Germline-derived CDR1 and CDR2 are SGHVS and FQNEAQ. Deletions cut 5 bases from V and 0 bases from J, with 13 bases between. CDR3 length equals 16 residues. Based on the CDR3 plus reference TRBV7-8 and TRBJ2-2, the full variable domain is GAGVSQSPRYKVAKRGQDVALRCDPISGHVSLFWYQQALGQGPEFLTYFQNEAQLDKSGLPSDRFFAERPEGSVSTLKIQRTQQEDSAVYLCASSARDPSNTGELFFGEGSRLTVL.

This clonotype was counted at least ten times. The V and J genes are TRBV18 and TRBJ2-3; tentatively, D is TRBD1 (5 bases). Germline V lookup: CDR1 KGHSH, CDR2 LQKENI. This CDR3 comprises 13 residues. Trimming cost V 4 bases and J 2 bases, with 7 bases left between them. This chain's CDR3 is CASSLGPTDTQYF. The CDR3 DNA reads as TGTGCCAGCTCACTGGGGCCCACAGATACGCAGTATTTT.